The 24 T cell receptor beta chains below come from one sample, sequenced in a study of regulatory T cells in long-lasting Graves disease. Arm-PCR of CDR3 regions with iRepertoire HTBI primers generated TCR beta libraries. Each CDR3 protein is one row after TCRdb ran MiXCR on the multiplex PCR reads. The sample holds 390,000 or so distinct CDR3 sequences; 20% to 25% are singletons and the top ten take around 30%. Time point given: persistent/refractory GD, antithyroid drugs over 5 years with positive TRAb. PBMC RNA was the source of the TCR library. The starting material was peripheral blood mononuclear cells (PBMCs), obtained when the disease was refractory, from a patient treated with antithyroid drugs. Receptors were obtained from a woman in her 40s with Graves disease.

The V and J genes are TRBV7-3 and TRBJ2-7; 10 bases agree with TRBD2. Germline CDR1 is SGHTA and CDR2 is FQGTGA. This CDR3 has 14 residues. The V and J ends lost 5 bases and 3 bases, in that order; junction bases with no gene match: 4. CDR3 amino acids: CASSPSGGDYEQYF. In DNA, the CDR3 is TGTGCCAGCAGCCCCAGCGGGGGGGACTACGAGCAGTACTTC.

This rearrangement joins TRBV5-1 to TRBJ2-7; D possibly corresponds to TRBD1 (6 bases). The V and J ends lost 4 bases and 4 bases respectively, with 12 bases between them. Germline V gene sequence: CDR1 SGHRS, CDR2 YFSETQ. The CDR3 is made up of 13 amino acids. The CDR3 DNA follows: TGCGCCAGCAGCACCGGGACACCTTACGAGCAGTACTTC. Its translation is CASSTGTPYEQYF.

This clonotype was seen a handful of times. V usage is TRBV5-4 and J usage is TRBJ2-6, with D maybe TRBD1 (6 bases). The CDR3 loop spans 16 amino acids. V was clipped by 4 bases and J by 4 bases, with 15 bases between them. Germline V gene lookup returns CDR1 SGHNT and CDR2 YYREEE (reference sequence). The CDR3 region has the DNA TGTGCCAGCAGCGGGTTCACAGGGTCCGGGGCCAACGTCCTGACTTTC. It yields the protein CASSGFTGSGANVLTF.

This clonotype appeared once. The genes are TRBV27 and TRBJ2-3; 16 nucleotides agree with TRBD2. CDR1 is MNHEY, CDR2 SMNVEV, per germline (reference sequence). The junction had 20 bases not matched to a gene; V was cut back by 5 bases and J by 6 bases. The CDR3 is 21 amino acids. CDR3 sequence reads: CASSLTAGTSGRAIIADTQYF. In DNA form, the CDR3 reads TGTGCCAGCAGTCTGACCGCCGGGACTAGCGGGAGGGCCATTATAGCCGATACGCAGTATTTT.

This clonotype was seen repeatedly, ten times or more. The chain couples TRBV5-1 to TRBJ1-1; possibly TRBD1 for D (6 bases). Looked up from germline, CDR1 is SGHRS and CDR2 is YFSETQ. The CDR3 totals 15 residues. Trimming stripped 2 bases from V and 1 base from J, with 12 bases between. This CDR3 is CASSLLRGANTEAFF. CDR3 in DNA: TGCGCCAGCAGCTTACTTCGGGGGGCGAACACTGAAGCTTTCTTT.

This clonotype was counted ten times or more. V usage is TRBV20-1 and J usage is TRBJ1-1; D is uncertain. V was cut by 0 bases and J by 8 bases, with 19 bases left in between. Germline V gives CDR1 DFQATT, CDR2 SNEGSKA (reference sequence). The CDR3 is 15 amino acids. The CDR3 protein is CSARDLRVVSEEAFF. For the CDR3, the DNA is TGCAGTGCTAGAGATCTGAGGGTGGTCAGCGAAGAAGCTTTCTTT.

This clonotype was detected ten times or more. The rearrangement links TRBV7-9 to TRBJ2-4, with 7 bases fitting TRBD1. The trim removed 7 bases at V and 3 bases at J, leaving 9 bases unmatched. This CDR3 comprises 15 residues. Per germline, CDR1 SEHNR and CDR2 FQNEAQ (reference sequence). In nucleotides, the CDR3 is TGTGCCAGCACTCTACTGCAGGGGGACAAAAACATTCAGTACTTC. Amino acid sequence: CASTLLQGDKNIQYF. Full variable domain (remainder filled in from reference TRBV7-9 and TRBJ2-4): DTGVSQNPRHKITKRGQNVTFRCDPISEHNRLYWYRQTLGQGPEFLTYFQNEAQLEKSRLLSDRFSAERPKGSFSTLEIQRTEQGDSAMYLCASTLLQGDKNIQYFGAGTRLSVL.

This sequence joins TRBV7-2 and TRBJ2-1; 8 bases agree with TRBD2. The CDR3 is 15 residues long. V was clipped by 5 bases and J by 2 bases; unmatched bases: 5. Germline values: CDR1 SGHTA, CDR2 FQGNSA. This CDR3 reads CASSTTSGPYNEQFF. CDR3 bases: TGTGCCAGCAGCACCACTAGCGGACCCTACAATGAGCAGTTCTTC.

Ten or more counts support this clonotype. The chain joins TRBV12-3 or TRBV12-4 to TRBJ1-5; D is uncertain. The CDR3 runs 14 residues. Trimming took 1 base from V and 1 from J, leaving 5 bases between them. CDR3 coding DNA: TGTGCCAGCAGTTTAGGTGCAAGCAATCAGCCCCAGCATTTT. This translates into CASSLGASNQPQHF.

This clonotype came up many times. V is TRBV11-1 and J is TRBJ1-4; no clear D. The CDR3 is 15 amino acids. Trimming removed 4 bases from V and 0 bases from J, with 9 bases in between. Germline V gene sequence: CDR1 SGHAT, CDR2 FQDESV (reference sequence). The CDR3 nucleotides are TGTGCCAGCAGCTCCGGACGGACAACTAATGAAAAACTGTTTTTT. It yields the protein CASSSGRTTNEKLFF.

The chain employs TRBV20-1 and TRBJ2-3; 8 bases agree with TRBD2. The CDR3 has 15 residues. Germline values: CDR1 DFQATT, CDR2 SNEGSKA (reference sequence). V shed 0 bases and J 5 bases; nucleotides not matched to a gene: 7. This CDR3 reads CSARDSRGRIDTQYF. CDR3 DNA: TGCAGTGCTAGAGATTCGCGCGGGAGGATAGATACGCAGTATTTT.

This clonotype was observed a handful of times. The CDR3 DNA is TGTGCCACTCGGCCGGGACTTAACACCGGGGAGCTGTTTTTT. It specifies CATRPGLNTGELFF. The chain carries TRBV6-1 and TRBJ2-2; weak D call: TRBD2 (6 bases). V was shortened by 10 bases and J by 2 bases, with 14 bases between the two germline ends. Germline V gives CDR1 MNHNS, CDR2 SASEGT. The CDR3 length is 14 residues.

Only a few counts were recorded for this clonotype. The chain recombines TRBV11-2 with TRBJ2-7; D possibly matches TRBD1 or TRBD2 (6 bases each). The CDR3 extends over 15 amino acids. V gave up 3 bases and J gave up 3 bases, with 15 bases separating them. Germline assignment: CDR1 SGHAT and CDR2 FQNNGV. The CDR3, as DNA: TGTGCCAGCAGCTTTTTAGGGGGGCTAAACTACGAGCAGTACTTC. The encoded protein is CASSFLGGLNYEQYF.

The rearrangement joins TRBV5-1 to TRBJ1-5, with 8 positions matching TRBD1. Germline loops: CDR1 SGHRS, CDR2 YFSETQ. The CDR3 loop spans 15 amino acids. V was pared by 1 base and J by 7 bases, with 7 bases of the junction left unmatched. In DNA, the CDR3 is TGCGCCAGCAGCTTGTGGCCAGGGGGCGACCAGCCCCAGCATTTT. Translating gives CASSLWPGGDQPQHF.

CDR3 loop: CKIGDRGNEQFF. DNA of the CDR3: TGCAAGATCGGAGACAGGGGAAATGAGCAGTTCTTC. The chain employs TRBV20-1 and TRBJ2-1; 8 bases match TRBD1. The CDR3 length is 12 residues. CDR1 is DFQATT, CDR2 SNEGSKA, per germline (reference sequence).

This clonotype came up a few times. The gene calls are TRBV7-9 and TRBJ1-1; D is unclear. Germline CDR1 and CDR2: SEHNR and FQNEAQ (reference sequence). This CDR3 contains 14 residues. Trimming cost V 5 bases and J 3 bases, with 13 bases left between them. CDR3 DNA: TGTGCCAGCAGCCACCAGGCTTGGGACACTGAAGCTTTCTTT. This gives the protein CASSHQAWDTEAFF.

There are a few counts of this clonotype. CDR3: CSASPMRSSYEQYF. The DNA of the CDR3 is TGCAGTGCTAGCCCCATGCGCAGCTCCTACGAGCAGTACTTC. V gene TRBV20-1 combines with J gene TRBJ2-7; D is uncertain. The germline V and J ends were trimmed by 3 bases and 0 bases, with 12 bases remaining between them. The CDR3 has 14 amino acids. Germline V gene lookup returns CDR1 DFQATT and CDR2 SNEGSKA (reference sequence).

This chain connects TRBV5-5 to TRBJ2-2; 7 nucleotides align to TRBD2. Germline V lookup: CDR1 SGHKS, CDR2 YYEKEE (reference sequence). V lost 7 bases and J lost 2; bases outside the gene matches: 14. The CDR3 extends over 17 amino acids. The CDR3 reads CASGQRGTPFNTGELFF. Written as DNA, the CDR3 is TGTGCCAGCGGGCAGCGGGGTACGCCTTTTAACACCGGGGAGCTGTTTTTT.

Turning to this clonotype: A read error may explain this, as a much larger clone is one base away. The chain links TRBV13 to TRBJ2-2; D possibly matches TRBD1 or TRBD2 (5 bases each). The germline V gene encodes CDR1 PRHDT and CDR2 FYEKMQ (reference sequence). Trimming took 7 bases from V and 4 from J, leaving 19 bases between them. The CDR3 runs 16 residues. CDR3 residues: CASTTRGPGITGELFF. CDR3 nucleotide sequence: TGTGCCAGCACCACTAGGGGTCCAGGGATCACCGGGGAGCTGTTTTTT.

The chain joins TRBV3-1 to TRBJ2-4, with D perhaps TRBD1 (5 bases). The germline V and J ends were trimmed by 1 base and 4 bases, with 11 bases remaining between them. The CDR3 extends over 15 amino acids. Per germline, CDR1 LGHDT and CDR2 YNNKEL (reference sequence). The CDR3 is CASSQGAREKNIQYF. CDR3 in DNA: TGTGCCAGCAGCCAAGGGGCCAGGGAAAAAAACATTCAGTACTTC.

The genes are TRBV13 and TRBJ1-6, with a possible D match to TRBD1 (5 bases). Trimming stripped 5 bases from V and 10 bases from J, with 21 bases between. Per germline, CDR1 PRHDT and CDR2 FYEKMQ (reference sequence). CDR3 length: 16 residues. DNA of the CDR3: TGTGCCAGCAGCCCCCGGCGGGCAGGGCAGGGATCACCCCTCCACTTT. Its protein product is CASSPRRAGQGSPLHF.

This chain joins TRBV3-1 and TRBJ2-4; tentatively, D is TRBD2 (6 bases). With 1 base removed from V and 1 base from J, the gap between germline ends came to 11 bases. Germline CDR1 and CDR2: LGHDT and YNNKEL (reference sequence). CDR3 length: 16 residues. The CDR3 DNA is TGTGCCAGCAGCCAAGTAGGCCTAGCGGCCAAAAACATTCAGTACTTC. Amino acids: CASSQVGLAAKNIQYF.

The DNA of the CDR3 is TGTGCCAGCAGCTTAGTCCCACCGTACGCAACTAATGAAAAACTGTTTTTT. It is translated as CASSLVPPYATNEKLFF. This rearrangement joins TRBV7-9 to TRBJ1-4; D remains unclear. V was shortened by 1 base and J by 0 bases, with 12 bases between the two germline ends. The CDR3 covers 17 residues. CDR1 and CDR2 from the germline V gene are SEHNR and FQNEAQ (reference sequence).

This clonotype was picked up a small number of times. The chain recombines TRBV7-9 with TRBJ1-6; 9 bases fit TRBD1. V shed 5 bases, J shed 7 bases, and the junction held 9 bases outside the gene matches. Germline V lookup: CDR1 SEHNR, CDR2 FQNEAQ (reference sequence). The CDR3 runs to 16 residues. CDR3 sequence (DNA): TGTGCCAGCAGCAGCCCCGGGACAGGGAAAAATTCACCCCTCCACTTT. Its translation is CASSSPGTGKNSPLHF.